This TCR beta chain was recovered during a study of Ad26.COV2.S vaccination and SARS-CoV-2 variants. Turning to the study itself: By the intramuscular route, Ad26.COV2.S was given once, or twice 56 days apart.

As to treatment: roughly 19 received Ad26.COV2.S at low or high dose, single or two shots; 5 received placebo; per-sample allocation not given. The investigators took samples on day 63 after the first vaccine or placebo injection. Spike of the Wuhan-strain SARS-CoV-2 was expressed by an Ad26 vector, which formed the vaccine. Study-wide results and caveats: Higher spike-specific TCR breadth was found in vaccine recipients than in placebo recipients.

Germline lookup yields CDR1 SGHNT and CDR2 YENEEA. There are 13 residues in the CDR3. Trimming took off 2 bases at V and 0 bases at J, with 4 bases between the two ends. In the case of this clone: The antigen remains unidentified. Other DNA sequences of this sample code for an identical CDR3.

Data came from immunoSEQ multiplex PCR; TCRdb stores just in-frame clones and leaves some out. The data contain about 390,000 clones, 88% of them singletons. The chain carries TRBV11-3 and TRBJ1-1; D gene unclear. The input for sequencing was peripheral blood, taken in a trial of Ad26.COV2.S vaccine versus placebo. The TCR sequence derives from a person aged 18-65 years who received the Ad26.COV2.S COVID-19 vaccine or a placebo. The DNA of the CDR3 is TGTGCCAGCAGCTTACGGGTGAACACTGAAGCTTTCTTT. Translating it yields CASSLRVNTEAFF. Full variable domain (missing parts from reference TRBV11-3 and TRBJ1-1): EAGVVQSPRYKIIEKKQPVAFWCNPISGHNTLYWYLQNLGQGPELLIRYENEEAVDDSQLPKDRFSAERLKGVDSTLKIQPAELGDSAVYLCASSLRVNTEAFFGQGTRLTVV.